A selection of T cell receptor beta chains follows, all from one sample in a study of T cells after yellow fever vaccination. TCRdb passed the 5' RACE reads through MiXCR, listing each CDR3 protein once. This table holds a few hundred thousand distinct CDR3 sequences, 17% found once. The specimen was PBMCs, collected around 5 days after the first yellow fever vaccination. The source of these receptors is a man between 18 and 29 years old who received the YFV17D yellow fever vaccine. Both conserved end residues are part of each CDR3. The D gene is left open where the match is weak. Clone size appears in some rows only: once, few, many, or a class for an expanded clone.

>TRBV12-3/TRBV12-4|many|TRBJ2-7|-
CASSLGNEQYF
TGTGCCAGCAGTCTAGGGAACGAGCAGTACTTC
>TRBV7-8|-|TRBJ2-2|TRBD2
CASSLRSGVITGELFF
TGTGCCAGCAGCTTACGTAGCGGGGTGATCACCGGGGAGCTGTTTTTT
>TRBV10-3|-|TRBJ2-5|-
CAISEFGGQETQYF
TGTGCCATCAGTGAGTTCGGTGGACAAGAGACCCAGTACTTC
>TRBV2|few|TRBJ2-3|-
CASSEESGNTDTQYF
TGTGCCAGCAGTGAAGAAAGTGGAAACACAGATACGCAGTATTTT
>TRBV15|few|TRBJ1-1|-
CATSRDLWQAGNTEAFF
TGTGCCACCAGCAGAGATCTGTGGCAGGCCGGAAACACTGAAGCTTTCTTT
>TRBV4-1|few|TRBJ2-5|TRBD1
CASSHSGTAQETQYF
TGCGCCAGCAGCCATTCCGGGACAGCCCAAGAGACCCAGTACTTC
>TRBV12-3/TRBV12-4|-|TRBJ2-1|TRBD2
CASSHIAGAYNEQFF
TGTGCCAGCAGCCATATAGCGGGGGCCTACAATGAGCAGTTCTTC
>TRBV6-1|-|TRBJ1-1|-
CASSEAWVLAEAFF
TGTGCCAGCAGTGAAGCATGGGTCTTGGCTGAAGCTTTCTTT
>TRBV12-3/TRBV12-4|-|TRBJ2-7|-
CASSSRQQGNEQYF
TGTGCCAGCAGCTCCCGCCAACAGGGAAACGAGCAGTACTTC
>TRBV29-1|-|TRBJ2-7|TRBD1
CSGGTEVYEQYF
TGCAGCGGAGGGACAGAAGTCTACGAGCAGTACTTC
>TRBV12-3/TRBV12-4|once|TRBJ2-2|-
CASSFTGFGELFF
TGTGCCAGCAGTTTTACGGGGTTCGGGGAGCTGTTTTTT
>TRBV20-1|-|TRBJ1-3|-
CSAKQGRGNTIYF
TGCAGTGCTAAGCAGGGAAGGGGAAACACCATATATTTT
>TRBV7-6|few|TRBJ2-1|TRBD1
CASSEDRGLNEQFF
TGTGCCAGCAGCGAGGACAGGGGGCTCAATGAGCAGTTCTTC
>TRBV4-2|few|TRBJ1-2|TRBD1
CASSHTTGDKSGYTF
TGTGCCAGCAGCCACACCACAGGGGATAAGTCGGGCTACACCTTC
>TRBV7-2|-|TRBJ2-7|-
CASSLGFGQYF
TGTGCCAGCAGCTTAGGTTTCGGGCAGTACTTC
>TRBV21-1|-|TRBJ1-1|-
CASSPRVSRGNTEAFF
TGTGCCAGCAGCCCAAGGGTTTCTCGGGGGAACACTGAAGCTTTCTTT
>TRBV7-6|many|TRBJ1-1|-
CASSLEQALNTEAFF
TGTGCCAGCAGCTTAGAGCAGGCCCTGAACACTGAAGCTTTCTTT
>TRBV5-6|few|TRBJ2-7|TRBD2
CASKTGLASYEQYF
TGTGCCAGCAAAACCGGACTAGCATCGTACGAGCAGTACTTC
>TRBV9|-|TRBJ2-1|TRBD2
CASSPSQLASHNEQFF
TGTGCCAGCAGCCCGAGCCAACTAGCGAGTCACAATGAGCAGTTCTTC
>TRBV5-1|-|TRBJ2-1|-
CASSDTNEQFF
TGCGCCAGCAGCGACACAAATGAGCAGTTCTTC
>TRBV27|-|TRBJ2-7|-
CASSSPPPYEQYF
TGTGCCAGCAGTTCGCCTCCACCCTACGAGCAGTACTTC
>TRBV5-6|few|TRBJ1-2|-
CASSADRKYGYTF
TGTGCCAGCAGCGCCGACAGGAAGTATGGCTACACCTTC
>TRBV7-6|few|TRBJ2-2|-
CASSSEDVTGELFF
TGTGCCAGCAGCTCAGAGGACGTGACCGGGGAGCTGTTTTTT
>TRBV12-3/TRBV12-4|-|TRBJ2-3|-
CASRDRDTQYF
TGTGCCAGCAGAGACCGAGATACGCAGTATTTT
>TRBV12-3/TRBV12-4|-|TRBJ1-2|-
CASSVGGNYGYTF
TGTGCCAGCAGTGTAGGGGGTAACTATGGCTACACCTTC
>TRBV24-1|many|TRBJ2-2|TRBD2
CATQGLAGARNTGELFF
TGTGCCACCCAAGGCCTAGCGGGGGCCAGGAACACCGGGGAGCTGTTTTTT
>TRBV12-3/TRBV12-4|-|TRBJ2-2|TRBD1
CASSEGQGNTGELFF
TGTGCCAGCAGTGAGGGACAGGGGAACACCGGGGAGCTGTTTTTT
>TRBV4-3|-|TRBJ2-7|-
CASSQTREFQQYF
TGCGCCAGCAGCCAAACCAGAGAATTTCAGCAGTACTTC